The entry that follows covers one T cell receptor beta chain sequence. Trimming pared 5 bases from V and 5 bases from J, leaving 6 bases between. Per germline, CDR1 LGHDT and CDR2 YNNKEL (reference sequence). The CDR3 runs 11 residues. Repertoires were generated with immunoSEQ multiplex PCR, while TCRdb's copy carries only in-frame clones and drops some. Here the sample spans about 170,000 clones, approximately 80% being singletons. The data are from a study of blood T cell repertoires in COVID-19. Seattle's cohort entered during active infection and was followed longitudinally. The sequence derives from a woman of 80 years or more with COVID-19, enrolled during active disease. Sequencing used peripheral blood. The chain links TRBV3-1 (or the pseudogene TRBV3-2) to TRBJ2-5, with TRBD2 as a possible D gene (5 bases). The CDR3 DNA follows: TGTGCCAGCAGCACGGGGGAGACCCAGTACTTC. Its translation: CASSTGETQYF.